Listed below are T cell receptor beta chains from one sample, sequenced in a study of cytomegalovirus exposure and HLA in healthy donors. Assay: immunoSEQ multiplex PCR; the TCRdb copy retains only in-frame clones and omits some. There are roughly 100,000 clones in the sample; around 78% occur only once, and 2.6% lies in the top ten. The sample was PBMCs. These receptors originate from a man aged 35 to 55 in good health and CMV-seronegative. Each CDR3 is given with its conserved first and last residue. D genes are given only for firm matches. Clone size is shown for a subset of rows, as once, few, many or a class of expanded clone.

V	D	size	J	CDR3	DNA
TRBV4-3	TRBD2	NA	TRBJ2-3	CASSQDGRGGATDTQYF	TGCGCCAGCAGCCAAGACGGGCGCGGGGGGGCCACAGATACGCAGTATTTT
TRBV13	TRBD2	NA	TRBJ2-3	CASSLEGLAGSSDTQYF	TGTGCCAGCAGCTTAGAGGGACTAGCGGGATCGTCAGATACGCAGTATTTT
TRBV27	NA	NA	TRBJ1-1	CASSFFLNTEAFF	TGTGCCAGCAGTTTTTTCTTGAACACTGAAGCTTTCTTT
TRBV11-2	NA	NA	TRBJ2-7	CASSLHQISEQYF	TGTGCCAGCAGCTTACACCAAATCAGCGAGCAGTACTTC
TRBV10-3	TRBD2	NA	TRBJ2-3	CAISEWPAGGHGDTQYF	TGTGCCATCAGTGAGTGGCCAGCGGGGGGGCATGGAGATACGCAGTATTTT
TRBV30	NA	NA	TRBJ1-1	CAWRPRGKGRAEAFF	TGTGCCTGGAGGCCCCGGGGAAAAGGCCGGGCAGAAGCTTTCTTT
TRBV25-1	TRBD1	NA	TRBJ1-3	CASRDDREFGNTIYF	TGTGCCAGCAGGGACGACAGGGAGTTTGGAAACACCATATATTTT
TRBV4-3	NA	NA	TRBJ1-1	CASSRIGDTEAFF	TGCGCCAGCAGCCGGATCGGGGACACTGAAGCTTTCTTT
TRBV5-4	TRBD1	NA	TRBJ2-7	CASSPHTGQVALYEQYF	TGTGCCAGCAGCCCTCATACCGGACAGGTCGCGCTTTACGAGCAGTACTTC
TRBV6-5	NA	NA	TRBJ2-2	CASSLWTQNTGELFF	TGTGCCAGCAGTCTGTGGACTCAGAACACCGGGGAGCTGTTTTTT
TRBV7-2	TRBD2	NA	TRBJ2-1	CASSLFGLAGGPEQFF	TGTGCCAGCAGCTTATTTGGGTTAGCGGGGGGCCCTGAGCAGTTCTTC
TRBV6-6	TRBD2	few	TRBJ2-5	CASSFPGGAGGETQYF	TGTGCCAGCAGTTTCCCCGGGGGAGCGGGGGGCGAGACCCAGTACTTC
TRBV19	NA	few	TRBJ1-2	CASSPDRSYGYTF	TGTGCCAGTAGTCCCGACAGGAGCTATGGCTACACCTTC
TRBV11-2	NA	NA	TRBJ1-3	CASSLGGQLSGNTIYF	TGTGCCAGCAGCTTAGGTGGACAGCTCTCTGGAAACACCATATATTTT
TRBV6-6	NA	few	TRBJ2-5	CASSYILPSAGETQYF	TGTGCCAGCAGTTACATACTCCCCTCGGCGGGGGAGACCCAGTACTTC
TRBV7-3	NA	NA	TRBJ1-1	CASSLETGVGTEAFF	TGTGCCAGCAGCTTAGAGACGGGAGTAGGCACTGAAGCTTTCTTT
TRBV27	TRBD1	NA	TRBJ2-7	CASSLIEGGRDEQYF	TGTGCCAGCAGTTTGATAGAAGGGGGCCGTGACGAGCAGTACTTC
TRBV9	NA	NA	TRBJ1-1	CASSPRIPPLTESSTEAFF	TGTGCCAGCAGCCCTCGTATCCCTCCCCTGACAGAGTCAAGTACTGAAGCTTTCTTT
TRBV29-1	NA	NA	TRBJ1-2	CSVRQVNYGYTF	TGCAGCGTGCGACAGGTGAACTATGGCTACACCTTC
TRBV6-6	NA	NA	TRBJ2-2	CASSSSLSLTGELFF	TGTGCCAGCAGTTCCTCTCTCTCCCTCACCGGGGAGCTGTTTTTT
TRBV6-5	TRBD1	once	TRBJ2-7	CASRSRQGAVGEQYF	TGTGCCAGCAGATCACGACAGGGGGCGGTCGGGGAGCAGTACTTC
TRBV9	NA	NA	TRBJ1-2	CASSVAGNYGYTF	TGTGCCAGCAGCGTAGCGGGTAACTATGGCTACACCTTC
TRBV6-1	NA	NA	TRBJ1-5	CASSEREYNQPQHF	TGTGCCAGCAGTGAGAGGGAGTACAATCAGCCCCAGCATTTT
TRBV13	TRBD1	NA	TRBJ2-7	CASSQMGQGQPYEQYF	TGTGCCAGCAGCCAAATGGGACAGGGCCAACCCTACGAGCAGTACTTC
TRBV7-9	NA	NA	TRBJ1-1	CASSLGVGKTEAFF	TGTGCCAGCAGCTTAGGTGTCGGGAAAACTGAAGCTTTCTTT
TRBV5-6	TRBD1	NA	TRBJ2-7	CASSSGQGEYEQYF	TGTGCCAGCAGCTCGGGACAGGGGGAATACGAGCAGTACTTC
TRBV4-1	NA	NA	TRBJ1-6	CASSQDSITGNNSPLHF	TGCGCCAGCAGCCAAGATTCAATCACAGGGAATAATTCACCCCTCCACTTT
TRBV11-2	NA	NA	TRBJ2-5	CASSLYVVSEETQYF	TGTGCCAGCAGCTTATATGTAGTAAGCGAAGAGACCCAGTACTTC
TRBV7-9	TRBD2	NA	TRBJ2-7	CASSLVSSGGLEQYF	TGTGCCAGCAGCTTAGTGTCTAGCGGGGGGTTGGAGCAGTACTTC
TRBV19	NA	NA	TRBJ1-2	CASSIRGYYGYTF	TGTGCCAGTAGTATCAGGGGCTACTATGGCTACACCTTC
TRBV4-2	TRBD2	NA	TRBJ2-2	CASRRGADTGELFF	TGTGCCAGCAGGCGGGGGGCCGACACCGGGGAGCTGTTTTTT
TRBV27	NA	NA	TRBJ1-4	CASSLDGVTNEKLFF	TGTGCCAGCAGTTTAGACGGGGTAACTAATGAAAAACTGTTTTTT
TRBV27	NA	NA	TRBJ2-3	CASSQGSLPTDTQYF	TGTGCCAGCAGTCAGGGCTCCCTCCCCACAGATACGCAGTATTTT
TRBV9	NA	NA	TRBJ2-1	CASSSQGSSYNEQFF	TGTGCCAGCAGCAGTCAGGGGAGCTCCTACAATGAGCAGTTCTTC
TRBV30	NA	NA	TRBJ2-7	CAWGVGGWEQYF	TGTGCCTGGGGGGTTGGGGGCTGGGAGCAGTACTTC
TRBV9	TRBD2	NA	TRBJ2-7	CASSLGTSGGTYEQYF	TGTGCCAGCAGCCTTGGGACTAGCGGGGGGACCTACGAGCAGTACTTC
TRBV19	TRBD1	NA	TRBJ2-5	CASRDRGSRQYF	TGTGCCAGTAGGGACAGGGGGTCTCGGCAGTACTTC
TRBV2	NA	NA	TRBJ1-4	CASSRTDEKLFF	TGTGCCAGCAGTCGGACAGATGAAAAACTGTTTTTT
TRBV6-1	TRBD1	NA	TRBJ2-5	CASRDRGHETQYF	TGTGCCAGCAGGGACAGGGGGCACGAGACCCAGTACTTC
TRBV7-3	NA	NA	TRBJ2-5	CASSLTFLGAQYF	TGTGCCAGCAGCTTAACGTTTTTAGGGGCCCAGTACTTC
TRBV11-3	NA	NA	TRBJ2-3	CASSLGQGTDTQYF	TGTGCCAGCAGCTTGGGCCAGGGCACAGATACGCAGTATTTT
TRBV10-1	TRBD2	NA	TRBJ2-1	CASSEAAGGLYNEQFF	TGCGCCAGCAGTGAGGCAGCGGGGGGGCTCTATAATGAGCAGTTCTTC
TRBV19	NA	NA	TRBJ2-3	CASSQGTDTQYF	TGTGCCAGTAGTCAGGGCACAGATACGCAGTATTTT
TRBV10-3	NA	NA	TRBJ2-2	CAIGSLGGVTGELFF	TGTGCCATCGGGTCTCTTGGCGGGGTCACCGGGGAGCTGTTTTTT
TRBV19	NA	few	TRBJ1-3	CASSMGPSGNTIYF	TGTGCCAGTAGTATGGGGCCCTCTGGAAACACCATATATTTT
TRBV27	TRBD1	once	TRBJ2-7	CASSLQGAEYEQYF	TGTGCCAGCAGTTTGCAGGGGGCGGAGTACGAGCAGTACTTC
TRBV30	NA	NA	TRBJ2-5	CAWGHRVGRETQYF	TGTGCCTGGGGCCACAGGGTAGGCAGAGAGACCCAGTACTTC
TRBV29-1	NA	few	TRBJ1-3	CSVEGNSYLSGNTIYF	TGCAGCGTTGAAGGTAACAGCTACCTCTCTGGAAACACCATATATTTT
TRBV11-2	TRBD1	NA	TRBJ1-6	CASSFRGSERSPLHF	TGTGCCAGCAGCTTCAGGGGGTCCGAACGTTCACCCCTCCACTTT
TRBV19	TRBD1	NA	TRBJ2-1	CASKDRGSYNEQFF	TGTGCCAGTAAAGACAGGGGCTCCTACAATGAGCAGTTCTTC
TRBV11-2	TRBD2	NA	TRBJ2-5	CASSPSGGLQETQYF	TGTGCCAGCAGCCCTAGCGGGGGGCTCCAAGAGACCCAGTACTTC
TRBV7-9	NA	NA	TRBJ1-3	CSSSLTGQSSGNTIYF	TGTTCCAGCAGCTTGACAGGACAGAGCTCTGGAAACACCATATATTTT
TRBV5-1	TRBD2	NA	TRBJ2-2	CASSLGGPGLAGDTGELFF	TGCGCCAGCAGCTTGGGGGGACCGGGACTAGCGGGTGATACCGGGGAGCTGTTTTTT